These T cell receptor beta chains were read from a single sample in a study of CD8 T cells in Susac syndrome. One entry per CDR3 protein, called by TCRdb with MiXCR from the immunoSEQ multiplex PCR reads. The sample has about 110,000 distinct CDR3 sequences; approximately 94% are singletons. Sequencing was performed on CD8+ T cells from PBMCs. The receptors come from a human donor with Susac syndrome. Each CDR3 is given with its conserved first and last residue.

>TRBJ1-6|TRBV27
CASSLSGTVSPLHF
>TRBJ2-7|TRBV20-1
CSARDPGLDYEQYF
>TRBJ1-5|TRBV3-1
CASSPLRFGQPQHF
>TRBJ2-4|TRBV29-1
CSVVGGSKNIQYF
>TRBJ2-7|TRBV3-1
CASSQVATSSYEQYF
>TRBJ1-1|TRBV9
CASSVGGGDTEAFF
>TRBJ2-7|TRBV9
CASGGLYEQYF
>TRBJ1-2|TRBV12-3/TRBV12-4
CASSLAGSGYTF
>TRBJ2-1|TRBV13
CASSFAGTGYNEQFF
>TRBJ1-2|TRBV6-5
CATQGHREDGYTF
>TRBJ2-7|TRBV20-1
CSARGLAGAGEQYF
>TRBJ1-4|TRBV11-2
CASSPPRQGLMKNCFF
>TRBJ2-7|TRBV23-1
CASSQPRWTGGSYEQYF
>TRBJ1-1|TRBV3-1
CASSQERTVYYTEAFF
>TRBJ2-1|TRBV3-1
CASSQDRSSGAGQFF
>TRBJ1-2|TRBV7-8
CASSNRDVALGGYTF
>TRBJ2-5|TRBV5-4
CASSPLAGGQETQYF
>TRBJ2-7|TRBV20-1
CSARMGVYEQYF
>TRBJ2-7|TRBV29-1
CSVPGRTKYEQYF
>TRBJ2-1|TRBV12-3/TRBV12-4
CASSLGQGWDNEQFF
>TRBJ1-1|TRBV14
CASSRPGQGMGEAFF
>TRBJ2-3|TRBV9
CASSVAAGEWSDTQYF
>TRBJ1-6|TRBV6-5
CASSSGQGHSPLHF
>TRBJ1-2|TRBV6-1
CASSQDRDGYTF
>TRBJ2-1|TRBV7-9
CASSVTTSGGLGEQFF
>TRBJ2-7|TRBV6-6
CASSLSGEGSYEQYF
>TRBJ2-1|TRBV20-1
CSAAPGLADNEQFF
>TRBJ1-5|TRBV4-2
CASSPGPGASNQPQHF
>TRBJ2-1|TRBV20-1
CSARRDFLNNEQFF
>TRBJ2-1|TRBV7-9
CASSSGNRGPFGEQFF
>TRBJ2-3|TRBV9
CASSEGLPTDTQYF
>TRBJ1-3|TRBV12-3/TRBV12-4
CASRQTSSGNTIYF
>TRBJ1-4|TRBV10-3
CAISETGNGEKLFF
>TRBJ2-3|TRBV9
CASSVGRGTSTDTQYF
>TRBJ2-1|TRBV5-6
CASSLGAEPLNEQFF